The 27 T cell receptor beta chains reported below all come from one sample, sequenced in a study of blood T cell repertoires in COVID-19. Assay used: immunoSEQ multiplex PCR; TCRdb lists only in-frame clones, some missing. Of more than 110,000 clones detected, approximately 87% appear once; the ten largest clones hold more than 3.5%. Material for sequencing was peripheral blood. The receptors stem from a woman in her 40s with acute or convalescent COVID-19.

The genes are TRBV29-1 and TRBJ2-1; no firm D call. Germline V gene lookup returns CDR1 SQVTM and CDR2 ANQGSEA. The CDR3 runs 14 residues. The V end was cut by 3 bases, the J end by 0 bases, with 9 bases between. This CDR3 reads CSVEVLSSYNEQFF. The CDR3 nucleotides are TGCAGCGTTGAGGTATTGAGCTCCTACAATGAGCAGTTCTTC.

The rearrangement uses TRBV5-1 and TRBJ1-4; maybe TRBD1 (5 bases). Trimming shortened V by 4 bases and J by 13 bases, and 17 bases separated the two germline ends. Germline-derived CDR1 and CDR2 are SGHRS and YFSETQ. The CDR3 loop spans 13 amino acids. CDR3 sequence: CASSGQDGDSLFF. CDR3 DNA sequence: TGCGCCAGCAGCGGGCAGGACGGGGACTCACTGTTTTTT.

J is TRBJ2-7 and V is TRBV5-1; D remains ambiguous. Germline V lookup: CDR1 SGHRS, CDR2 YFSETQ. V was clipped by 0 bases and J by 3 bases, with 10 bases between them. CDR3 length: 14 amino acids. CDR3 bases: TGCGCCAGCAGCTTGGTTGCGGAACTCTACGAGCAGTACTTC. It is translated as CASSLVAELYEQYF. Supplemented by reference TRBV5-1 and TRBJ2-7, the full variable domain reads KAGVTQTPRYLIKTRGQQVTLSCSPISGHRSVSWYQQTPGQGLQFLFEYFSETQRNKGNFPGRFSGRQFSNSRSEMNVSTLELGDSALYLCASSLVAELYEQYFGPGTRLTVT.

The chain combines TRBV23-1 with TRBJ1-4; TRBD1 aligns across 9 bases. TRBV23-1 is assigned to the ORF class and has an uncertain function. The CDR3 sequence is 15 residues long. J was trimmed by 7 bases and V by 4 bases; bases with no gene match: 7. The chain's CDR3 is CASSPSGQGVEKLFF. In DNA form, the CDR3 reads TGCGCCAGCAGTCCCTCGGGACAGGGCGTTGAAAAACTGTTTTTT.

This chain uses TRBV25-1 with TRBJ1-1; 9 positions match TRBD1. Germline V gives CDR1 MGHDK, CDR2 SYGVNS. Trimming at V came to 6 bases and at J to 4 bases, leaving 9 bases not matched to a gene. The CDR3 sequence is 15 residues long. The chain's CDR3 is CASRKGQGRSTEAFF. DNA for the CDR3: TGTGCCAGCAGGAAAGGACAGGGGAGAAGCACTGAAGCTTTCTTT.

The chain is built from TRBV5-1 and TRBJ1-1, with TRBD1 as a possible D gene (5 bases). The CDR3 has 14 amino acids. Germline lookup yields CDR1 SGHRS and CDR2 YFSETQ. The ends were cut back, 3 bases at V and 2 bases at J, with 11 bases in the middle. CDR3 nucleotide sequence: TGCGCCAGCAGCTCGCGAAGGGGAAACACTGAAGCTTTCTTT. Translating gives CASSSRRGNTEAFF.

The CDR3 loop is CASSSTTANTEAFF. CDR3 DNA: TGTGCCAGCAGCTCGACAACAGCGAACACTGAAGCTTTCTTT. V usage is TRBV7-8 and J usage is TRBJ1-1; D remains ambiguous. CDR1 and CDR2 from the germline V gene are SGHVS and FQNEAQ. There are 14 residues in the CDR3. V lost 4 bases to trimming and J lost 1 base, with 10 bases between them.

This chain uses TRBV7-2 with TRBJ1-5; D is possibly TRBD1 (6 bases). The CDR3 totals 17 residues. The germline V gene encodes CDR1 SGHTA and CDR2 FQGNSA. Trimming took off 5 bases at V and 5 bases at J, with 22 bases between the two ends. The CDR3 nucleotides are TGTGCCAGCAGCCCTGCGAGGGGGGGCACTAATGATCAGCCCCAGCATTTT. It yields the protein CASSPARGGTNDQPQHF.

The V call is TRBV4-1, the J call TRBJ2-3, with D perhaps TRBD2 (6 bases). V dropped 1 base and J dropped 6 bases, with 14 bases sitting between them. The CDR3 has 15 residues. Germline CDR1 MGHRA, CDR2 YSYEKL. CDR3 sequence: CASSQAGLAHDTQYF. The CDR3 nucleotides are TGCGCCAGCAGCCAAGCTGGGCTAGCGCATGATACGCAGTATTTT.

The chain recombines TRBV28 with TRBJ1-4, with TRBD1 as a possible D gene (5 bases). This CDR3 spans 14 amino acids. Per the germline V gene, CDR1 is MDHEN and CDR2 is SYDVKM. V lost 6 bases and J 8 bases, leaving 16 bases between the germline ends. CDR3: CASRPGQWREKLFF. DNA of the CDR3: TGTGCCAGCAGGCCAGGGCAGTGGCGAGAAAAACTGTTTTTT.

The gene calls are TRBV11-1 and TRBJ2-7; tentatively, D is TRBD2 (6 bases). Germline V gives CDR1 SGHAT, CDR2 FQDESV (reference sequence). The ends were cut back, 5 bases at V and 6 bases at J, with 17 bases in the middle. The CDR3 is 14 residues long. The CDR3 coding sequence is TGTGCCAGCAGCCCCGGTTTACAGGAGGGCGAGCAGTACTTC. As protein: CASSPGLQEGEQYF. The full variable domain, rest sourced from reference TRBV11-1 and TRBJ2-7, is EAEVAQSPRYKITEKSQAVAFWCDPISGHATLYWYRQILGQGPELLVQFQDESVVDDSQLPKDRFSAERLKGVDSTLKIQPAELGDSAMYLCASSPGLQEGEQYFGPGTRLTVT.

The chain uses TRBV6-2 or TRBV6-3 and TRBJ2-1, with D unclear. CDR3 size: 15 residues. V lost 5 bases to trimming and J lost 0 bases, with 11 bases between them. The germline V gene encodes CDR1 MNHEY and CDR2 SVGEGT. The CDR3 region has the DNA TGTGCCAGCAGTGAGGCGGAGAGCTCCTACAATGAGCAGTTCTTC. As protein: CASSEAESSYNEQFF.

The chain couples TRBV7-2 to TRBJ2-7; D is possibly TRBD1 (6 bases). The CDR3 has 15 residues. V was clipped by 5 bases and J by 0 bases, with 14 bases between them. Germline CDR1 SGHTA, CDR2 FQGNSA. The CDR3 here is CASSPSRTASYEQYF. CDR3 sequence (DNA): TGTGCCAGCAGCCCTTCCCGGACAGCCTCCTACGAGCAGTACTTC.

This clone has only a few counts. The chain couples TRBV7-3 to TRBJ1-1; 10 nucleotides match TRBD1. There are 17 residues in the CDR3. With 0 bases clipped from V and 9 bases from J, the junction kept 13 bases outside the gene matches. Germline CDR1 reads SGHTA; CDR2 reads FQGTGA. The chain's CDR3 is CASSLTGPGQGKPKAFF. In DNA form, the CDR3 reads TGTGCCAGCAGCTTAACGGGACCGGGACAGGGGAAGCCTAAAGCTTTCTTT.

Comments on this clone: Other DNA sequences in this sample translate to the same CDR3. V gene TRBV9 combines with J gene TRBJ1-2; D unresolved. Germline loops: CDR1 SGDLS, CDR2 YYNGEE. The CDR3 consists of 13 residues. V lost 0 bases and J 2 bases, leaving 5 bases between the germline ends. This CDR3 reads CASSVDTNYGYTF. The CDR3 DNA reads TGTGCCAGCAGCGTAGACACAAACTATGGCTACACCTTC.

This clone appeared a few times. The chain couples TRBV5-1 to TRBJ2-1; D might be TRBD1 (6 bases). The length of the CDR3 is 12 residues. Germline values: CDR1 SGHRS, CDR2 YFSETQ. V lost 0 bases and J 16 bases, leaving 14 bases between the germline ends. CDR3 loop: CASSLEQGGGFF. CDR3 DNA sequence: TGCGCCAGCAGCTTGGAACAGGGTGGAGGATTCTTC.

The rearrangement joins TRBV6-5 to TRBJ1-2, with D possibly TRBD1 on 5 matching bases. The CDR3 extends over 14 amino acids. CDR1 is MNHEY, CDR2 SVGAGI, per germline. V was clipped by 7 bases and J by 7 bases, with 19 bases between them. In DNA form, the CDR3 reads TGTGCCAGCACCCGCGGACGGGGGGGGATTGGCTACACCTTC. Its translation: CASTRGRGGIGYTF.

This chain uses TRBV28 with TRBJ2-1; TRBD2 aligns across 9 bases. The CDR3 contains 16 residues. Germline assignment: CDR1 MDHEN and CDR2 SYDVKM. Trimming cost V 3 bases and J 1 base; bases outside gene matches: 4. The CDR3 loop reads CASSLGGGASYNEQFF. The CDR3 coding sequence is TGTGCCAGCAGTTTGGGCGGGGGGGCATCCTACAATGAGCAGTTCTTC.

The chain combines TRBV6-5 with TRBJ2-7; D gene ambiguous. The V gene lost 8 bases and the J gene lost 7 bases, with 15 bases spanning the gap. The CDR3 extends over 12 amino acids. CDR1 and CDR2 (germline): MNHEY, SVGAGI. The CDR3 region is CASSNSVGEQYF. The CDR3, as DNA: TGTGCCAGCTCGAACTCGGTCGGGGAGCAGTACTTC.

V and J are TRBV29-1 and TRBJ1-2; possible D gene TRBD1, 6 bases. V shed 6 bases and J shed 2 bases, with 13 bases lying between them. Germline CDR1 SQVTM, CDR2 ANQGSEA. CDR3 length equals 13 residues. CDR3 residues: CSVLRQDNYGYTF. In nucleotides, the CDR3 is TGCAGCGTACTTAGACAGGACAACTATGGCTACACCTTC.

The chain employs TRBV20-1 and TRBJ2-5, with D maybe TRBD2 (5 bases). V gave up 3 bases and J gave up 4 bases, with 15 bases separating them. CDR1 and CDR2 from the germline V gene are DFQATT and SNEGSKA (reference sequence). The CDR3 consists of 14 residues. The CDR3: CSASLQRGGETQYF. DNA of the CDR3: TGCAGTGCTAGTTTGCAGCGCGGAGGAGAGACCCAGTACTTC.

V and J are TRBV28 and TRBJ2-3, with TRBD1 matching over 7 bases. Germline V CDR1 and CDR2: MDHEN, SYDVKM. CDR3 size: 16 residues. Germline trimming cut 4 bases from V and 3 bases from J; bases unmatched to any gene: 10. The CDR3 nucleotides read TGTGCCAGCAGTTGGATTGGACAGGTGGGGACAGATACGCAGTATTTT. Residues: CASSWIGQVGTDTQYF.

This clone occurred once. V and J are TRBV6-5 and TRBJ1-2, with 10 bases identical to TRBD1. CDR1 is MNHEY and CDR2 is SVGAGI in the germline V gene. Trimming took 4 bases from V and 8 from J; bases not matched to a gene: 7. CDR3 length: 14 amino acids. CDR3 sequence (DNA): TGTGCCAGCAGTTTTACGACAGGGGGCGAGGGCTACACCTTC. Its protein product is CASSFTTGGEGYTF.

The V gene is TRBV5-5, the J gene TRBJ1-5; D unresolved. Trimming removed 0 bases at V and 4 bases at J, with 11 bases between. The CDR3 consists of 15 residues. Germline lookup yields CDR1 SGHKS and CDR2 YYEKEE (reference sequence). Written as DNA, the CDR3 is TGTGCCAGCAGCTTGGACGCAGGCCAAAATCAGCCCCAGCATTTT. It codes for CASSLDAGQNQPQHF.

The chain carries TRBV6-4 and TRBJ2-2, with 8 bases matching TRBD2. The CDR3 loop spans 16 amino acids. In germline, CDR1 is MRHNA, CDR2 SNTAGT. The V and J ends lost 0 bases and 4 bases, in that order; junction bases with no gene match: 4. The CDR3 region is CASSDSGGGGTGELFF. Written as DNA, the CDR3 is TGTGCCAGCAGTGACTCCGGGGGGGGCGGCACCGGGGAGCTGTTTTTT.

V gene TRBV10-3 combines with J gene TRBJ2-1, with 10 bases identical to TRBD2. The CDR3 runs to 15 residues. CDR1 and CDR2 (germline): ENHRY, SYGVKD. V lost 11 bases to trimming and J lost 3 bases; unmatched junction nucleotides: 10. This chain's CDR3 is CAVGSSGGGYNEQFF. DNA of the CDR3: TGTGCCGTCGGATCTAGCGGGGGTGGCTACAATGAGCAGTTCTTC.

The V call is TRBV7-7, the J call TRBJ1-1, with D maybe TRBD1 (5 bases). The CDR3 is made up of 16 amino acids. V was clipped by 5 bases and J by 3 bases, with 19 bases between them. Germline CDR1 and CDR2: SSHAT and FNYEAQ (reference sequence). CDR3 coding DNA: TGTGCCAGCAGCAAGAGGCGGCAGGGAGGGGACACTGAAGCTTTCTTT. Protein product: CASSKRRQGGDTEAFF.